This passage covers 17 T cell receptor beta chains from one sample sequenced in a study of PD-L1 blockade in urothelial cancer. The sample's time point: peripheral blood 6 weeks after treatment start. Sequencing used immunoSEQ multiplex PCR; TCRdb keeps in-frame clones, though not all of them. The table includes more than 30,000 clones, 89% detected once. The sample here was PBMCs, taken around atezolizumab (anti-PD-L1) treatment. These receptors were obtained from an elderly man with urothelial cancer.

The V call is TRBV5-1, the J call TRBJ2-5; 9 nucleotides agree with TRBD1. CDR1 and CDR2 from the germline V gene are SGHRS and YFSETQ. J lost 5 bases, V lost 4 bases, and 6 bases had no gene match. The CDR3 loop spans 14 amino acids. CDR3 DNA: TGCGCCAGCAGCATGGGACAGGGCGAGGAGACCCAGTACTTC. Amino acids: CASSMGQGEETQYF.

The chain joins TRBV10-3 to TRBJ2-3, with TRBD2 as a possible D gene (6 bases). The CDR3 has 12 amino acids. The V gene lost 8 bases and the J gene lost 4 bases, with 10 bases spanning the gap. Germline CDR1 ENHRY, CDR2 SYGVKD. In DNA, the CDR3 is TGTGCCATCGGGGAGGTGCCAGATACGCAGTATTTT. Residues: CAIGEVPDTQYF.

The V gene is TRBV28, the J gene TRBJ2-3; 10 positions match TRBD2. Germline assignment: CDR1 MDHEN and CDR2 SYDVKM. The V gene end was trimmed by 5 bases and the J gene end by 4 bases; junction bases not matched to a gene: 6. This CDR3 has 15 amino acids. Written as DNA, the CDR3 is TGTGCCAGCAGTGCCAGCGGGAGGGGGCCAGATACGCAGTATTTT. This sequence encodes CASSASGRGPDTQYF.

The V gene is TRBV30, the J gene TRBJ2-3, with D possibly matching TRBD2 (5 bases). The CDR3 is 13 residues long. Between the trimmed V and J ends, which lost 4 bases and 5 bases, there was a span of 13 bases. The germline V gene has CDR1 GTSNPN and CDR2 SVGIG (reference sequence). The CDR3 DNA is TGTGCCTGGACGGTCGGGATAGGAGATACGCAGTATTTT. It translates to CAWTVGIGDTQYF.

The rearrangement links TRBV14 to TRBJ1-1; D remains unclear. V gave up 0 bases and J gave up 4 bases, with 9 bases separating them. Germline V gene data show CDR1 as SGHDN and CDR2 as FVKESK. There are 14 residues in the CDR3. CDR3 nucleotide sequence: TGTGCCAGCAGCCAAGATAGAATCGTCACTGAAGCTTTCTTT. Translating gives CASSQDRIVTEAFF.

The gene calls are TRBV19 and TRBJ2-2; D is perhaps TRBD1 (5 bases). The germline V gene encodes CDR1 LNHDA and CDR2 SQIVND (reference sequence). CDR3 length equals 16 residues. V gave up 7 bases and J gave up 0 bases, with 15 bases separating them. DNA for the CDR3: TGTGCCAGTACCATAAGGGGCCTAGCGAACACCGGGGAGCTGTTTTTT. This sequence encodes CASTIRGLANTGELFF. The entire variable domain, with the rest obtained from reference TRBV19 and TRBJ2-2, is as follows: DGGITQSPKYLFRKEGQNVTLSCEQNLNHDAMYWYRQDPGQGLRLIYYSQIVNDFQKGDIAEGYSVSREKKESFPLTVTSAQKNPTAFYLCASTIRGLANTGELFFGEGSRLTVL.

This chain connects TRBV29-1 to TRBJ1-5, with 9 bases that match TRBD1. Germline values: CDR1 SQVTM, CDR2 ANQGSEA. The V gene end was trimmed by 6 bases and the J gene end by 4 bases; junction bases not matched to a gene: 4. The CDR3 has 13 amino acids. CDR3 nucleotide sequence: TGCAGCGTCGGGACAGGGTTAAATCAGCCCCAGCATTTT. Encoded protein: CSVGTGLNQPQHF.

V usage is TRBV7-9 and J usage is TRBJ2-5; 8 bases match TRBD1. The V gene's germline CDR1 is SEHNR and CDR2 FQNEAQ (reference sequence). J lost 3 bases, V lost 6 bases, and 6 bases had no gene match. The CDR3 runs 14 residues. CDR3 protein: CASRPRQGKETQYF. In DNA form, the CDR3 reads TGTGCCAGCAGGCCCAGACAGGGGAAAGAGACCCAGTACTTC.

The genes are TRBV6-5 and TRBJ2-7; 10 nucleotides align to TRBD1. With V trimmed by 3 bases and J by 2 bases, 4 bases remained unmatched. The CDR3 loop spans 15 amino acids. Germline V gene data show CDR1 as MNHEY and CDR2 as SVGAGI. The CDR3 sequence: CASSYGTGDPYEQYF. CDR3 DNA: TGTGCCAGCAGTTATGGGACAGGGGATCCCTACGAGCAGTACTTC.

The rearrangement joins TRBV5-4 to TRBJ2-3; tentatively, D is TRBD2 (6 bases). Germline V lookup: CDR1 SGHNT, CDR2 YYREEE (reference sequence). Trimming shortened V by 0 bases and J by 5 bases, and 16 bases separated the two germline ends. There are 16 residues in the CDR3. As DNA, the CDR3 is TGTGCCAGCAGCTTGGAGGTGGGAGGAAGGGGAGATACGCAGTATTTT. Its protein is CASSLEVGGRGDTQYF. The full variable domain, completed using reference TRBV5-4 and TRBJ2-3, is ETGVTQSPTHLIKTRGQQVTLRCSSQSGHNTVSWYQQALGQGPQFIFQYYREEENGRGNFPPRFSGLQFPNYSSELNVNALELDDSALYLCASSLEVGGRGDTQYFGPGTRLTVL.

J is TRBJ1-5 and V is TRBV10-2; D possibly corresponds to TRBD1 (5 bases). The CDR3 runs to 12 residues. The V gene's germline CDR1 is WSHSY and CDR2 SAAADI. V lost 8 bases and J 6 bases, leaving 11 bases between the germline ends. This CDR3 is CASGGGGQPQHF. In nucleotides, the CDR3 is TGCGCCAGCGGTGGGGGGGGTCAGCCCCAGCATTTT.

The V and J genes are TRBV4-1 and TRBJ2-5; possibly TRBD1 for D (6 bases). The germline gives CDR1 MGHRA, CDR2 YSYEKL. V was trimmed by 0 bases and J by 12 bases, leaving 14 bases between them. This CDR3 spans 13 amino acids. The CDR3, as DNA: TGCGCCAGCAGCCAAGAATCGGCGACAGGAGAGTACTTC. Residues: CASSQESATGEYF.

This chain's CDR3 is CASSVAGSEQYF. DNA of the CDR3: TGTGCCAGCAGCGTAGCGGGGTCCGAGCAGTACTTC. The J gene is TRBJ2-7, the V gene TRBV9, with a weak D call TRBD2 (5 bases). The germline V and J ends were trimmed by 0 bases and 6 bases, with 7 bases remaining between them. Germline V gene sequence: CDR1 SGDLS, CDR2 YYNGEE. The CDR3 sequence is 12 residues long. Looking up the rest from reference TRBV9 and TRBJ2-7 gives the full variable domain: DSGVTQTPKHLITATGQRVTLRCSPRSGDLSVYWYQQSLDQGLQFLIQYYNGEERAKGNILERFSAQQFPDLHSELNLSSLELGDSALYFCASSVAGSEQYFGPGTRLTVT.

The rearrangement links TRBV11-2 to TRBJ1-1; 7 nucleotides align to TRBD1. The germline V gene has CDR1 SGHAT and CDR2 FQNNGV. This CDR3 has 15 amino acids. With 5 bases clipped from V and 0 bases from J, the junction kept 6 bases outside the gene matches. CDR3 in amino acids: CASSLGQFMNTEAFF. The CDR3 DNA reads TGTGCCAGCAGCCTGGGACAGTTTATGAACACTGAAGCTTTCTTT.

The rearrangement links TRBV18 to TRBJ1-3, with 7 bases matching TRBD1. The CDR3 has 19 amino acids. Germline V gene data show CDR1 as KGHSH and CDR2 as LQKENI. The junction had 13 bases not matched to a gene; V was cut back by 2 bases and J by 0 bases. CDR3 residues: CASSPYLQGQATSGNTIYF. In DNA form, the CDR3 reads TGTGCCAGCTCACCATATCTACAAGGACAGGCCACCTCTGGAAACACCATATATTTT. Drawing the rest from reference TRBV18 and TRBJ1-3, the complete variable domain is NAGVMQNPRHLVRRRGQEARLRCSPMKGHSHVYWYRQLPEEGLKFMVYLQKENIIDESGMPKERFSAEFPKEGPSILRIQQVVRGDSAAYFCASSPYLQGQATSGNTIYFGEGSWLTVV.

The gene calls are TRBV4-2 and TRBJ1-2, with D maybe TRBD1 (6 bases). There are 11 residues in the CDR3. Germline CDR1 reads LGHNA; CDR2 reads YNFKEQ. Trimming cost V 3 bases and J 10 bases, with 9 bases left between them. The CDR3 here is CASSQDRTYTF. The DNA of the CDR3 is TGTGCCAGCAGCCAGGACAGAACCTACACCTTC.

CDR3 protein: CASSLNARGTYEQYF. CDR3 DNA: TGTGCCAGCAGCTTAAACGCCAGGGGTACCTACGAGCAGTACTTC. This rearrangement joins TRBV7-2 to TRBJ2-7; D is possibly TRBD1 (6 bases). The germline V and J ends were trimmed by 2 bases and 2 bases, with 13 bases remaining between them. There are 15 residues in the CDR3. Germline V gives CDR1 SGHTA, CDR2 FQGNSA.